The 5 T cell receptor beta chains given below trace back to one sample, sequenced in a study of brain T cells in children with intractable seizures. Data came from immunoSEQ multiplex PCR; TCRdb stores just in-frame clones and leaves some out. The repertoire consists of 78,000 or so clones, with approximately 89% occurring once and the leading ten covering around 25%. Sequencing was performed on peripheral blood, taken at surgery. The source of these receptors is a girl aged 2-10 years with Rasmussen encephalitis and intractable seizures.

V and J are TRBV28 and TRBJ2-7; a weak D match, TRBD1 (6 bases). Per germline, CDR1 MDHEN and CDR2 SYDVKM. The CDR3 contains 13 residues. V was trimmed by 3 bases and J by 5 bases, leaving 11 bases between them. The CDR3 DNA reads TGTGCCAGCAGTTTTGGACAGAACAACGAGCAGTACTTC. Translating gives CASSFGQNNEQYF.

The chain uses TRBV7-3 and TRBJ2-3; D tentatively fits TRBD1 or TRBD2 (5 bases each). With 5 bases removed from V and 4 bases from J, the gap between germline ends came to 16 bases. Germline V gene lookup returns CDR1 SGHTA and CDR2 FQGTGA. This CDR3 has 15 residues. The CDR3 DNA sequence: TGTGCCAGCAGCCTCGGGACCACATCAGCAGATACGCAGTATTTT. Protein sequence: CASSLGTTSADTQYF.

The V and J genes are TRBV19 and TRBJ1-4; D unclear. The CDR3 runs to 15 residues. The V gene's germline CDR1 is LNHDA and CDR2 SQIVND (reference sequence). V shed 4 bases and J shed 0 bases, with 9 bases lying between them. CDR3: CASSKGRPTNEKLFF. DNA of the CDR3: TGTGCCAGTAGTAAGGGCAGACCAACTAATGAAAAACTGTTTTTT.

This chain connects TRBV2 to TRBJ1-3, with D unclear. In germline, CDR1 is SNHLY, CDR2 FYNNEI. V was trimmed by 4 bases and J by 0 bases, leaving 7 bases between them. The CDR3 loop spans 14 amino acids. The CDR3 DNA is TGTGCCAGCAGTGCCGCGAGCTCTGGAAACACCATATATTTT. Translated, it gives CASSAASSGNTIYF.

The chain recombines TRBV13 with TRBJ1-6, with D possibly matching TRBD1 (5 bases). CDR3 size: 14 residues. The ends were cut back, 0 bases at V and 8 bases at J, with 8 bases in the middle. Germline V CDR1 and CDR2: PRHDT, FYEKMQ (reference sequence). This CDR3 is CASSLGQGDSPLHF. CDR3 sequence (DNA): TGTGCCAGCAGCTTAGGCCAGGGTGATTCACCCCTCCACTTT.